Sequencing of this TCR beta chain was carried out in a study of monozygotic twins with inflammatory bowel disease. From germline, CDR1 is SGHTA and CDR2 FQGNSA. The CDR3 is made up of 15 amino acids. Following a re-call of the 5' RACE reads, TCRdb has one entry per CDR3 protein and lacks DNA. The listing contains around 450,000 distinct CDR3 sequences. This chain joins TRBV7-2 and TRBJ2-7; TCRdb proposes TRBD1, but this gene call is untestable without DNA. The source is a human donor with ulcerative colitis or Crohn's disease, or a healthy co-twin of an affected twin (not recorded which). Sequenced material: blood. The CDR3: CASSRGQGTSYEQYF.